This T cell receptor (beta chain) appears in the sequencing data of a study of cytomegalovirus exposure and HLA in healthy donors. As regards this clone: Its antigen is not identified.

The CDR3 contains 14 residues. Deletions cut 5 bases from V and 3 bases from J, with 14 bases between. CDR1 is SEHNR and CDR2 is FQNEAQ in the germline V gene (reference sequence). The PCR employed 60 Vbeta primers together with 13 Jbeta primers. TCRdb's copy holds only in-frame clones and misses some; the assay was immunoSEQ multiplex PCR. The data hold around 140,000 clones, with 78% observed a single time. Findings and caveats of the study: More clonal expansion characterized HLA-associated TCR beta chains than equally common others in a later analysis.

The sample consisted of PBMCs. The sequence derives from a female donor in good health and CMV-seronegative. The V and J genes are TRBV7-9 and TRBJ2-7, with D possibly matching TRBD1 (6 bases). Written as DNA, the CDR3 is TGTGCCAGCAGCCTTTCGGACAGACACTACGAGCAGTACTTC. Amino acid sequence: CASSLSDRHYEQYF.